This T cell receptor (beta chain) is from a study of OX40 agonist ivuxolimab in advanced cancers. There are 13 residues in the CDR3. V was pared by 5 bases and J by 1 base, with 8 bases between. Germline CDR1 reads MNHEY; CDR2 reads SVGAGI. Measured with immunoSEQ multiplex PCR; TCRdb has only the in-frame clones, and not every one. Of approximately 82,000 clones listed, 80% to 95% are singletons. It was autoimmune disease history or systemic immunosuppression that excluded patients. This material consisted of CD4+ or CD8+ T cells sorted from blood, taken in a trial of the OX40 agonist ivuxolimab. The receptor was isolated from an adult with an advanced solid tumor such as melanoma, head and neck, liver or kidney cancer. The rearrangement uses TRBV6-5 and TRBJ1-1, with unresolved D. The CDR3 bases are TGTGCCAGCAGTACCCGGGCGAACACTGAAGCTTTCTTT. As protein: CASSTRANTEAFF.